This TCR beta chain was recorded in a study of CD8 T cells in Susac syndrome. The authors sequenced TCR beta from blood CD8+ and CD4+ T cells. Random hexamers were used to reverse transcribe an amount of roughly 0.5 to 1 ug RNA. One entry per CDR3 protein results from TCRdb running MiXCR on the immunoSEQ multiplex PCR reads. The profile shows under 200,000 distinct CDR3 sequences, 85% to 95% of them singletons. Germline loops: CDR1 KGHSH, CDR2 LQKENI. Trimming removed 5 bases from V and 6 bases from J, with 19 bases in between. The CDR3 totals 15 residues. The chain links TRBV18 to TRBJ1-1; no firm D call. Sequenced: CD8+ T cells from PBMCs. The origin of this receptor is a human donor with Susac syndrome. The CDR3: CASSGREGRRAEAFF. The CDR3, as DNA: TGTGCCAGCTCAGGGCGCGAAGGGCGCCGCGCTGAAGCTTTCTTT.